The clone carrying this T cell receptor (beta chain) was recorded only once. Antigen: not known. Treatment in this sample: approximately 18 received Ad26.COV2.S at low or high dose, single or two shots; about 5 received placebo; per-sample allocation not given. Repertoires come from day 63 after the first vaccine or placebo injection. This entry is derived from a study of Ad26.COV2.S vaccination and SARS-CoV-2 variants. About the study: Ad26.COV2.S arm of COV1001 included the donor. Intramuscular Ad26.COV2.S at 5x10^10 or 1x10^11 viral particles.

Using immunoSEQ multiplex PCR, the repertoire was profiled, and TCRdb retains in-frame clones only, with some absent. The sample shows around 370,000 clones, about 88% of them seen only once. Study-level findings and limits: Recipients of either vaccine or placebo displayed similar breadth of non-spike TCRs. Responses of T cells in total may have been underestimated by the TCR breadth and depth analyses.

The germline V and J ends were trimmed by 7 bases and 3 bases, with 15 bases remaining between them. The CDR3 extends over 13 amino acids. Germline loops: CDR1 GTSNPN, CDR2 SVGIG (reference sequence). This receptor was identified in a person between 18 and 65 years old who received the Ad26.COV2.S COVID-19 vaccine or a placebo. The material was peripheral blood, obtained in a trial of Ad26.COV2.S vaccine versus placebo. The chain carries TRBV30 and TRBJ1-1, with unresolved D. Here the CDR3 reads CASTGRKDTEAFF. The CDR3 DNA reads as TGTGCCTCTACGGGCAGAAAGGACACTGAAGCTTTCTTT.